A single sample is the source of the 9 T cell receptor beta chains below, sequenced in a study of blood T cell repertoires in COVID-19. Method: immunoSEQ multiplex PCR; TCRdb's copy keeps in-frame clones and lacks some. The sample has more than 200,000 clones; about nine tenths are singletons. Sequenced: PBMCs or T cells enriched from blood (not recorded which). These receptors all stem from a woman aged 25 to 39 with acute COVID-19.

This CDR3 reads CASSSDRVGETQYF. For the CDR3, the DNA is TGTGCCAGCAGCAGCGACAGGGTTGGGGAGACCCAGTACTTC. V usage is TRBV14 and J usage is TRBJ2-5, with 7 bases lining up with TRBD1. Trimming cost V 5 bases and J 5 bases; bases outside gene matches: 8. The CDR3 runs 14 residues. Germline V CDR1 and CDR2: SGHDN, FVKESK.

The rearrangement uses TRBV18 and TRBJ1-1; D remains ambiguous. The CDR3 is made up of 15 amino acids. CDR1 is KGHSH and CDR2 is LQKENI in the germline V gene. The germline V and J ends were trimmed by 3 bases and 1 base, with 12 bases remaining between them. CDR3 protein: CASSPEPQPNTEAFF. In DNA, the CDR3 is TGTGCCAGCTCACCCGAACCACAGCCGAACACTGAAGCTTTCTTT. Complete variable domain (other parts from reference TRBV18 and TRBJ1-1): NAGVMQNPRHLVRRRGQEARLRCSPMKGHSHVYWYRQLPEEGLKFMVYLQKENIIDESGMPKERFSAEFPKEGPSILRIQQVVRGDSAAYFCASSPEPQPNTEAFFGQGTRLTVV.

The V and J genes are TRBV18 and TRBJ2-1, with unresolved D. Trimming pared 1 base from V and 0 bases from J, leaving 10 bases between. This CDR3 contains 16 residues. Looked up from germline, CDR1 is KGHSH and CDR2 is LQKENI. The CDR3 here is CASSPRSLPSYNEQFF. The DNA of the CDR3 is TGTGCCAGCTCACCACGTTCGCTACCCTCCTACAATGAGCAGTTCTTC.

The chain employs TRBV3-1 (or the pseudogene TRBV3-2) and TRBJ1-2; possibly TRBD1 for D (6 bases). V was trimmed by 3 bases and J by 2 bases, leaving 16 bases between them. CDR1 is LGHDT, CDR2 YNNKEL, per germline (reference sequence). The CDR3 contains 16 residues. CDR3: CASSQGTWTANYGYTF. The CDR3 DNA follows: TGTGCCAGCAGCCAGGGGACCTGGACAGCAAACTATGGCTACACCTTC.

The rearrangement joins TRBV19 to TRBJ1-1; 7 bases align to TRBD1. Germline V gene lookup returns CDR1 LNHDA and CDR2 SQIVND (reference sequence). The CDR3 runs 13 residues. The V gene end was trimmed by 7 bases and the J gene end by 7 bases; junction bases not matched to a gene: 9. DNA for the CDR3: TGTGCCAGTATCCACAGGACAGGACTTGAAGCTTTCTTT. It specifies CASIHRTGLEAFF.

This sequence joins TRBV5-4 and TRBJ1-1; D unclear. The CDR3 is made up of 15 amino acids. V lost 1 base to trimming and J lost 2 bases, with 12 bases between them. Germline CDR1 reads SGHNT; CDR2 reads YYREEE (reference sequence). CDR3: CASSLHKTSNTEAFF. DNA of the CDR3: TGTGCCAGCAGCTTGCATAAGACATCTAACACTGAAGCTTTCTTT.

J is TRBJ2-7 and V is TRBV7-2, with TRBD2 as a possible D gene (5 bases). There are 16 residues in the CDR3. The germline gives CDR1 SGHTA, CDR2 FQGNSA. Trimming left V 5 bases short and J 2 bases short, with 19 bases between. The DNA of the CDR3 is TGTGCCAGCAGCGCGCCCTCCCCGGGGTCTACCTACGAGCAGTACTTC. It codes for CASSAPSPGSTYEQYF.

V is TRBV6-5 and J is TRBJ2-5; 8 nucleotides align to TRBD1. After removal of 4 bases from V and 4 bases from J, the junction contained 5 bases not matched to a gene. Germline CDR1 MNHEY, CDR2 SVGAGI. CDR3 size: 14 residues. CDR3 sequence reads: CASSLTGVSETQYF. In nucleotides, the CDR3 is TGTGCCAGCAGTTTGACAGGGGTGTCAGAGACCCAGTACTTC.

V usage is TRBV11-1 and J usage is TRBJ2-1; 8 bases match TRBD2. CDR1 is SGHAT, CDR2 FQDESV, per germline (reference sequence). This CDR3 comprises 15 residues. After removal of 5 bases from V and 5 bases from J, the junction contained 8 bases not matched to a gene. CDR3 DNA: TGTGCCAGCAGCCCCCAGCGGGAGTCCCACAATGAGCAGTTCTTC. It specifies CASSPQRESHNEQFF.